These 18 T cell receptor beta chains were all obtained from the same sample, sequenced in a study of vaccination and CD4 T cells after COVID-19. Specified treatment: approximately 10-day PBMC culture with coronavirus spike peptide pools or control peptides (ViraFEST assay). Their cognate antigens are unknown. Once obtained from cultured CD4+ T cells, the DNA was sequenced using the Oncomine TCR Beta short-read assay. TCRdb reanalysed the PCR reads using MiXCR and keeps one entry per CDR3 protein. The sample lists about 21,000 distinct CDR3 sequences; less than 50% were seen once. The specimen was CD4+ T cells from blood, cultured in vitro, collected before SARS-CoV-2 vaccination. The receptors shown here come from a human donor who had recovered from COVID-19.

This sequence joins TRBV6-2 or TRBV6-3 and TRBJ2-5, with TRBD2 as a possible D gene (5 bases). The V end was cut by 8 bases, the J end by 8 bases, with 15 bases between. CDR1 and CDR2 from the germline V gene are MNHEY and SVGEGT. The CDR3 is made up of 12 amino acids. The CDR3 spells CASGETAVTQYF. CDR3 bases: TGTGCCAGCGGGGAGACGGCCGTTACCCAGTACTTC.

The rearrangement links TRBV12-3 or TRBV12-4 to TRBJ1-5, with D tentatively TRBD1 (5 bases). CDR3 length: 14 amino acids. V lost 3 bases, J lost 0 bases, and 6 bases lay in between. CDR3 in DNA: TGTGCCAGCAGTTTTCAGGGTAGCAATCAGCCCCAGCATTTT. It is translated as CASSFQGSNQPQHF.

This clonotype is medium-sized. V is TRBV7-9 and J is TRBJ1-5; 7 positions agree with TRBD1. Per the germline V gene, CDR1 is SEHNR and CDR2 is FQNEAQ (reference sequence). The CDR3 is 14 residues long. The junction had 4 bases not matched to a gene; V was cut back by 5 bases and J by 3 bases. This CDR3 is CASSPQGDNQPQHF. CDR3 DNA sequence: TGTGCCAGCAGCCCCCAGGGGGACAATCAGCCCCAGCATTTT.

This clonotype was found a few times. This chain links TRBV6-1 with TRBJ1-2; D is possibly TRBD1 (5 bases). Germline V gives CDR1 MNHNS, CDR2 SASEGT. The CDR3 is 11 residues long. Trimming stripped 6 bases from V and 8 bases from J, with 10 bases between. CDR3: CASSTGGGYTF. The CDR3 bases are TGTGCCAGCAGCACGGGGGGGGGCTACACCTTC.

This clonotype was counted between two and nine times. The chain couples TRBV6-1 to TRBJ1-2, with 9 bases matching TRBD1. The germline CDR1 and CDR2 sequences are MNHNS and SASEGT. This CDR3 is built from 14 residues. Germline trimming cut 7 bases from V and 4 bases from J; bases unmatched to any gene: 7. The CDR3 coding sequence is TGTGCCAGCACCAGGGACAGGGAAAGCTATGGCTACACCTTC. Encoded protein: CASTRDRESYGYTF.

This clonotype was seen more than once but under ten times. The chain couples TRBV7-9 to TRBJ2-2, with D perhaps matching TRBD2 (5 bases). With 2 bases removed from V and 5 bases from J, the gap between germline ends came to 12 bases. There are 15 residues in the CDR3. The germline V gene encodes CDR1 SEHNR and CDR2 FQNEAQ (reference sequence). Here the CDR3 reads CASSLLAPGTGELFF. In DNA, the CDR3 is TGTGCCAGCAGCTTATTGGCTCCGGGGACCGGGGAGCTGTTTTTT.

This sequence joins TRBV5-3 and TRBJ2-7; 8 nucleotides line up with TRBD1. TRBV5-3 is placed among ORFs of uncertain function. The CDR3 covers 15 residues. V lost 4 bases and J lost 2; bases outside the gene matches: 8. CDR3 sequence: CARSGDRPKTYEQYF. CDR3 bases: TGTGCCAGAAGCGGGGACAGGCCTAAAACCTACGAGCAGTACTTC.

Comment on this clonotype: A junction boundary mismatches the germline segment, possibly from a read error. This chain connects TRBV27 to TRBJ2-3, with 12 nucleotides matching TRBD2. Germline V lookup: CDR1 MNHEY, CDR2 SMNVEV (reference sequence). The CDR3 length is 16 residues. The CDR3 sequence is CASSLSPSGGGDTRYF. The CDR3 nucleotides read TGTGCCAGCAGTTTATCTCCTAGCGGGGGGGGAGATACGCGGTATTTT.

The V gene is TRBV7-2, the J gene TRBJ1-1, with D maybe TRBD1 (6 bases). This CDR3 comprises 15 residues. Trimming left V 5 bases short and J 4 bases short, with 17 bases between. The germline CDR1 and CDR2 sequences are SGHTA and FQGNSA. The CDR3 is CASSRGGRRGTEAFF. CDR3 coding DNA: TGTGCCAGCAGCCGAGGGGGGCGCAGAGGCACTGAAGCTTTCTTT.

The J gene is TRBJ2-5, the V gene TRBV6-1; 10 positions match TRBD1. Germline-derived CDR1 and CDR2 are MNHNS and SASEGT. The CDR3 length is 14 residues. With V trimmed by 5 bases and J by 5 bases, 5 bases remained unmatched. The CDR3 DNA sequence: TGTGCCAGCAGTCAGACAGGGGGCGGGGAGACCCAGTACTTC. Residues: CASSQTGGGETQYF.

This chain links TRBV6-4 with TRBJ2-2; 11 positions match TRBD2. The J segment lost 0 bases and the V segment lost 4 bases, leaving 4 bases of the junction unmatched. There are 17 residues in the CDR3. Germline V gene sequence: CDR1 MRHNA, CDR2 SNTAGT. The chain's CDR3 is CASSALAGASNTGELFF. The CDR3 nucleotides are TGTGCCAGCAGTGCACTAGCGGGAGCCTCGAACACCGGGGAGCTGTTTTTT.

This chain uses TRBV14 with TRBJ1-1; D might be TRBD1 (5 bases). The germline gives CDR1 SGHDN, CDR2 FVKESK. The CDR3 totals 14 residues. Between the trimmed V and J ends, which lost 0 bases and 6 bases, there was a span of 11 bases. DNA of the CDR3: TGTGCCAGCAGCCAAGAGCTCAGGGACTCTGAAGCTTTCTTT. Its translation is CASSQELRDSEAFF.

Sample share makes this clonotype medium-sized. The chain joins TRBV7-6 to TRBJ1-2; D gene ambiguous. Germline CDR1 and CDR2: SGHVS and FNYEAQ. Trimming shortened V by 5 bases and J by 0 bases, and 19 bases separated the two germline ends. The CDR3 spans 17 residues. The CDR3 sequence is CASSPRGDHRANYGYTF. The CDR3 DNA sequence: TGTGCCAGCAGCCCTCGAGGAGACCATCGGGCTAACTATGGCTACACCTTC.

The chain uses TRBV5-4 and TRBJ2-7; 7 nucleotides line up with TRBD1. There are 14 residues in the CDR3. The germline gives CDR1 SGHNT, CDR2 YYREEE (reference sequence). V shed 4 bases and J 3 bases; nucleotides not matched to a gene: 7. The CDR3 region has the DNA TGTGCCAGCAGCCTAAGGGCAGGGGGCTACGAGCAGTACTTC. It translates to CASSLRAGGYEQYF.

The chain combines TRBV5-6 with TRBJ1-1; D may be TRBD1 (6 bases). V was clipped by 0 bases and J by 5 bases, with 11 bases between them. The CDR3 sequence is 14 residues long. Germline V gene lookup returns CDR1 SGHDT and CDR2 YYEEEE. CDR3 region: CASSLDGGPTEAFF. The CDR3 DNA is TGTGCCAGCAGCTTGGATGGGGGCCCAACTGAAGCTTTCTTT.

V gene TRBV9 combines with J gene TRBJ2-5; 10 bases are shared with TRBD1. CDR3 length: 16 residues. Germline loops: CDR1 SGDLS, CDR2 YYNGEE. V lost 4 bases to trimming and J lost 2 bases; unmatched junction nucleotides: 8. The chain's CDR3 is CASSIRQGADQETQYF. In nucleotides, the CDR3 is TGTGCCAGCAGCATACGACAGGGGGCGGATCAAGAGACCCAGTACTTC.

The chain couples TRBV7-2 to TRBJ2-1; 7 bases fit TRBD2. CDR3 length equals 14 residues. Germline values: CDR1 SGHTA, CDR2 FQGNSA. V lost 11 bases to trimming and J lost 10 bases; unmatched junction nucleotides: 17. The CDR3 sequence: CACNSGAGLREQFF. The CDR3 DNA is TGTGCCTGCAACAGCGGGGCGGGACTCAGGGAGCAGTTCTTC.

This chain joins TRBV7-2 and TRBJ2-2; D remains unclear. CDR1 is SGHTA and CDR2 is FQGNSA in the germline V gene. Trimming took off 1 base at V and 3 bases at J, with 6 bases between the two ends. The CDR3 covers 14 residues. The chain's CDR3 is CASSLGVDTGELFF. The CDR3 DNA follows: TGTGCCAGCAGCTTAGGCGTTGACACCGGGGAGCTGTTTTTT.